The subject of this entry is one T cell receptor (beta chain). The data stem from a study of control samples from healthy donors and cancer patients. V lost 2 bases and J 7 bases, leaving 13 bases between the germline ends. CDR1 and CDR2 (germline): SGHRS, YFSETQ. This CDR3 is 13 amino acids long. Using immunoSEQ multiplex PCR, the repertoire was profiled, and TCRdb retains in-frame clones only, with some absent. The profile shows 150,000 to 200,000 clones, more than 80% of them singletons. The sequenced sample was blood. This chain uses TRBV5-1 with TRBJ2-7; D may be TRBD2 (5 bases). The source of this sequence is a man under 40 in good health. The CDR3 DNA reads TGCGCCAGCAGCTTCGGACCTAGCCGGGAGCAGTACTTC. It translates to CASSFGPSREQYF.